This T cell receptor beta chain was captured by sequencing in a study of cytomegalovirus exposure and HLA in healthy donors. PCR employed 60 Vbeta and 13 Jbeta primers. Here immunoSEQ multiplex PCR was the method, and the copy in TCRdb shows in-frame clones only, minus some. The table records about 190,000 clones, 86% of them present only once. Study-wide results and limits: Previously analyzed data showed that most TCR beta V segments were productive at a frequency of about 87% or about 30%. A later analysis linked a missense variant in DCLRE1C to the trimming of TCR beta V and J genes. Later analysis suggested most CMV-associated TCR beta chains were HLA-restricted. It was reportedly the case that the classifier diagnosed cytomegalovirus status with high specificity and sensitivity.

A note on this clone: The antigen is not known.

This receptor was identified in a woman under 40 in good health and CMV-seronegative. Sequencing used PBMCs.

The chain's CDR3 is CSGARDRGYNEQFF. CDR3 bases: TGCAGCGGGGCCCGGGACAGGGGGTACAATGAGCAGTTCTTC. J is TRBJ2-1 and V is TRBV29-1, with TRBD1 matching over 11 bases. The ends lost 7 bases at V and 4 bases at J; junction bases unmatched: 6. This CDR3 comprises 14 residues. The germline CDR1 and CDR2 sequences are SQVTM and ANQGSEA.